The next 6 T cell receptor beta chains were all read from a single sample in a study of CD8 T cells in Susac syndrome. RNA was extracted with the RNeasy kit, and a quantity of 0.5 to 1 ug was reverse transcribed using random hexamers. MiXCR, applied by TCRdb to the immunoSEQ multiplex PCR reads, yields one record per CDR3 protein. The sample has some 210,000 distinct CDR3 sequences; 94% are singletons. Sequencing was done on a sample of CD4+ T cells from PBMCs. The origin of the receptors is a human donor with Susac syndrome.

The chain uses TRBV7-2 and TRBJ2-1, with TRBD2 identical over 7 bases. This CDR3 contains 14 residues. V was clipped by 4 bases and J by 3 bases; unmatched bases: 3. Germline V gene data show CDR1 as SGHTA and CDR2 as FQGNSA. CDR3 region: CASSSSGFYNEQFF. The DNA for the CDR3 is TGTGCCAGCAGCTCTAGCGGATTCTACAATGAGCAGTTCTTC.

As for this clonotype: Relative to the germline gene, one junction end is altered; a read error may explain this. This chain links TRBV3-1 with TRBJ1-1, with D possibly matching TRBD1 (6 bases). The CDR3 spans 11 residues. The germline CDR1 and CDR2 sequences are LGHDT and YNNKEL (reference sequence). CDR3 DNA: TGTGCCAGCACCCGTGCAGGGGTTTGTATCTTT. This sequence encodes CASTRAGVCIF.

The chain couples TRBV6-5 to TRBJ1-2; TRBD1 is a possible D gene (5 bases). The germline V gene encodes CDR1 MNHEY and CDR2 SVGAGI. With 4 bases removed from V and 8 bases from J, the gap between germline ends came to 14 bases. The length of the CDR3 is 13 residues. The CDR3 is CASSSNRPEGYTF. The CDR3 DNA reads TGTGCCAGCAGTTCGAACAGGCCTGAAGGCTACACCTTC.

V usage is TRBV18 and J usage is TRBJ1-1, with D unclear. Germline V lookup: CDR1 KGHSH, CDR2 LQKENI. V lost 5 bases, J lost 3 bases, and 22 bases lay in between. The CDR3 is 17 residues long. Here the CDR3 reads CASSILNGLTTYTEAFF. For the CDR3, the DNA is TGTGCCAGCTCAATCCTGAACGGGCTTACCACCTACACTGAAGCTTTCTTT.

This chain uses TRBV4-3 with TRBJ2-1, with D possibly matching TRBD2 (5 bases). CDR3 size: 17 residues. Germline lookup yields CDR1 LGHNA and CDR2 YSLEER. Trimming stripped 0 bases from V and 0 bases from J, with 12 bases between. The CDR3 nucleotides read TGCGCCAGCAGCCAAGACGGGGTAGCCCGCTCCTACAATGAGCAGTTCTTC. Translated, it gives CASSQDGVARSYNEQFF.

This chain connects TRBV20-1 to TRBJ1-5; the D is unclear. The CDR3 loop spans 14 amino acids. Germline V CDR1 and CDR2: DFQATT, SNEGSKA (reference sequence). Trimming left V 6 bases short and J 2 bases short, with 14 bases between. The CDR3 is CSAPLAWGNQPQHF. Here the CDR3 DNA reads TGCAGTGCGCCCCTGGCGTGGGGCAATCAGCCCCAGCATTTT.